Below, 17 T cell receptor beta chains from the same sample are listed, as sequenced in a study of shared clonotypes between healthy human individuals. Sequenced by immunoSEQ multiplex PCR; TCRdb stores in-frame clones only, minus some. The top ten clones hold approximately 1.2% of a sample with about 2 million clones, about 95% of them seen once. Only CD45RO-negative cells positively selected for CCR7 counted as naive CD8 cells, so terminally differentiated effector memory CD45RA+ cells were excluded. The sequencing input was naive CD8+ T cells sorted from blood. The receptors originated from a man between 18 and 29 years old in good health.

In its sample, this clone was seen a few times. The V and J genes are TRBV6-6 and TRBJ1-6, with D unclear. This CDR3 contains 14 residues. V was shortened by 5 bases and J by 4 bases, with 9 bases between the two germline ends. Per germline, CDR1 MNHNY and CDR2 SVGAGI (reference sequence). The CDR3 DNA is TGTGCCAGCAGTCGACTGCTATATAATTCACCCCTCCACTTT. Protein product: CASSRLLYNSPLHF.

The V call is TRBV29-1, the J call TRBJ1-2; D possibly corresponds to TRBD1 (5 bases). CDR1 is SQVTM and CDR2 is ANQGSEA in the germline V gene. The CDR3 runs to 12 residues. Trimming cost V 3 bases and J 4 bases, with 9 bases left between them. CDR3 in amino acids: CSVDLGVYGYTF. In nucleotides, the CDR3 is TGCAGCGTTGACCTGGGGGTCTATGGCTACACCTTC.

The chain combines TRBV12-2 with TRBJ2-5; TRBD2 is taken as the D call from the table, unchecked against the DNA. TRBV12-2 is deemed a pseudogene. CDR3 length: 14 residues. Here the CDR3 reads CASRSGTGGGTQYF. The CDR3 DNA is TGTGCAAGTCGCTCCGGGACTGGTGGGGGGACCCAGTACTTC.

This CDR3 is CASSDTGTSYNSPLHF. The CDR3 DNA follows: TGTGCCAGCAGCGATACAGGGACCTCCTATAATTCACCCCTCCACTTT. The chain is built from TRBV11-2 and TRBJ1-6; perhaps TRBD1 as D (6 bases). V was cut by 5 bases and J by 0 bases, with 11 bases left in between. Looked up from germline, CDR1 is SGHAT and CDR2 is FQNNGV. CDR3 size: 16 residues.

The V call is TRBV12-5, the J call TRBJ1-2, with 9 bases fitting TRBD1. CDR3 size: 16 residues. The J segment lost 4 bases and the V segment lost 5 bases, leaving 11 bases of the junction unmatched. The germline V gene encodes CDR1 LGHNT and CDR2 FRNRAP. The CDR3 protein is CASGPAGTGFGYGYTF. The CDR3 nucleotides are TGTGCTAGTGGTCCGGCCGGGACAGGGTTTGGCTATGGCTACACCTTC.

The chain combines TRBV7-2 with TRBJ1-1, with unresolved D. The CDR3 spans 14 residues. In germline, CDR1 is SGHTA, CDR2 FQGNSA. V was shortened by 5 bases and J by 3 bases, with 13 bases between the two germline ends. The CDR3 loop reads CASSRMVVDTEAFF. The CDR3 region has the DNA TGTGCCAGCAGCCGGATGGTTGTAGACACTGAAGCTTTCTTT.

This clone has only one observation. CDR3 sequence: CASNAGGNQPQHF. The CDR3 bases are TGTGCCAGCAATGCGGGGGGCAATCAGCCCCAGCATTTT. V usage is TRBV6-5 and J usage is TRBJ1-5; the D gene is possibly TRBD1 (5 bases). Trimming left V 7 bases short and J 2 bases short, with 9 bases between. This CDR3 is 13 amino acids long. Germline V CDR1 and CDR2: MNHEY, SVGAGI.

V gene TRBV10-1 combines with J gene TRBJ1-4; D not certain. CDR3 length equals 14 residues. Trimming removed 3 bases from V and 3 bases from J, with 8 bases in between. Germline loops: CDR1 WNHNN, CDR2 SYGVQD (reference sequence). CDR3: CASSDPGANEKLFF. CDR3 DNA: TGCGCCAGCAGTGATCCTGGGGCTAATGAAAAACTGTTTTTT.

This sequence joins TRBV7-9 and TRBJ2-7; D call uncertain. Germline CDR1 and CDR2: SEHNR and FQNEAQ (reference sequence). Between the trimmed V and J ends, which lost 5 bases and 6 bases, there was a span of 11 bases. The CDR3 consists of 12 residues. The CDR3 region has the DNA TGTGCCAGCAGCACGCGGCCTAGCGAGCAGTACTTC. It translates to CASSTRPSEQYF. The full variable domain, rest sourced from reference TRBV7-9 and TRBJ2-7, is DTGVSQNPRHKITKRGQNVTFRCDPISEHNRLYWYRQTLGQGPEFLTYFQNEAQLEKSRLLSDRFSAERPKGSFSTLEIQRTEQGDSAMYLCASSTRPSEQYFGPGTRLTVT.

J is TRBJ2-1 and V is TRBV19; D might be TRBD1 or TRBD2, each matching 5 bases. V gave up 8 bases and J gave up 4 bases, with 21 bases separating them. The CDR3 covers 16 residues. The V gene's germline CDR1 is LNHDA and CDR2 SQIVND (reference sequence). CDR3 residues: CASPYVRDLRYNEQFF. As DNA, the CDR3 is TGTGCCAGTCCTTATGTTCGGGACCTGCGTTACAATGAGCAGTTCTTC.

The rearrangement links TRBV10-3 to TRBJ1-1; D may be TRBD1 (5 bases). Trimming took off 6 bases at V and 2 bases at J, with 16 bases between the two ends. This CDR3 comprises 15 residues. CDR1 ENHRY and CDR2 SYGVKD come from the germline V gene. CDR3: CAIRETGTYNTEAFF. Written as DNA, the CDR3 is TGTGCCATCAGAGAAACAGGAACGTACAACACTGAAGCTTTCTTT.

The genes are TRBV7-6 and TRBJ2-7; tentatively, D is TRBD1 (6 bases). The V end lost 3 bases, the J end lost 4 bases, and 13 bases lay between the germline ends. CDR3 length equals 14 residues. Germline CDR1 is SGHVS and CDR2 is FNYEAQ. CDR3 in DNA: TGTGCCAGCAGCTTGACAGGTTTGGAGTACGAGCAGTACTTC. It is translated as CASSLTGLEYEQYF.

Here the CDR3 DNA reads TGTGCCAGCAGCACTTCTCCGGGACAGGGTACCTACGAGCAGTACTTC. This translates into CASSTSPGQGTYEQYF. V gene TRBV7-9 combines with J gene TRBJ2-5, with TRBD1 identical over 9 bases. The J call may be mistaken, given a closer DNA end match to TRBJ2-7. The CDR3 contains 16 residues. CDR1 SEHNR and CDR2 FQNEAQ come from the germline V gene (reference sequence).

In the case of this clone: The germline gene is not matched at one end of the junction; a read error may be the cause. The same CDR3 is also encoded by other DNA sequences in this sample. The chain has TRBV19 and TRBJ1-1; tentative D call: TRBD1 (6 bases). The V gene's germline CDR1 is LNHDA and CDR2 SQIVND (reference sequence). The CDR3 runs to 15 residues. The CDR3 sequence is CASSATPGGHTEAFF. The CDR3 DNA reads as TGTGCTAGTAGTGCCACCCCGGGGGGGCACACTGAAGCTTTCTTT.

The rearrangement joins TRBV2 to TRBJ1-5, with D unclear. Trimming cost V 6 bases and J 3 bases, with 12 bases left between them. CDR1 SNHLY and CDR2 FYNNEI come from the germline V gene. The CDR3 is 14 amino acids. The CDR3 sequence: CASSTVNLNQPQHF. The DNA for the CDR3 is TGTGCCAGCAGCACCGTAAATCTCAATCAGCCCCAGCATTTT. The full variable domain, rest sourced from reference TRBV2 and TRBJ1-5, is EPEVTQTPSHQVTQMGQEVILRCVPISNHLYFYWYRQILGQKVEFLVSFYNNEISEKSEIFDDQFSVERPDGSNFTLKIRSTKLEDSAMYFCASSTVNLNQPQHFGDGTRLSIL.

The V gene is TRBV27, the J gene TRBJ2-2; 14 nucleotides match TRBD2. Trimming removed 4 bases from V and 2 bases from J; junction bases left unmatched: 9. Germline V gene data show CDR1 as MNHEY and CDR2 as SMNVEV (reference sequence). The CDR3 length is 19 residues. The CDR3 sequence: CASSSRTSGGLPNTGELFF. For the CDR3, the DNA is TGTGCCAGCAGTTCCCGGACTAGCGGGGGGCTACCCAACACCGGGGAGCTGTTTTTT.

This chain links TRBV5-1 with TRBJ1-1; D unresolved. Trimming removed 4 bases at V and 7 bases at J, with 23 bases between. Germline values: CDR1 SGHRS, CDR2 YFSETQ. The CDR3 extends over 16 amino acids. Here the CDR3 reads CASSQDAPSWVVEAFF. The CDR3 DNA is TGCGCCAGCAGCCAGGACGCTCCCTCATGGGTTGTTGAAGCTTTCTTT.